These 23 T cell receptor beta chains were sequenced from one sample in a study of T cell responses to AZD1222 COVID-19 vaccine. Only in-frame clones appear in the TCRdb table, and some are missing; sequencing was by immunoSEQ multiplex PCR. The repertoire holds roughly 120,000 clones, with about 90% as singletons. The source material was peripheral blood, sampled 28 days after the second AZD1222 dose. Receptors were obtained from an adult who received the AZD1222 COVID-19 vaccine.

The rearrangement joins TRBV27 to TRBJ2-1, with a tentative D call TRBD2 (6 bases). The CDR3 sequence is 15 residues long. Between the trimmed V and J ends, which lost 1 base and 4 bases, there was a span of 11 bases. Germline assignment: CDR1 MNHEY and CDR2 SMNVEV (reference sequence). This CDR3 reads CASSLFPGVYNEQFF. The CDR3 DNA reads as TGTGCCAGCAGTTTATTTCCGGGAGTGTACAATGAGCAGTTCTTC.

The chain is built from TRBV10-3 and TRBJ2-7; 14 nucleotides line up with TRBD2. The CDR3 has 16 residues. The germline V gene has CDR1 ENHRY and CDR2 SYGVKD. Unmatched junction bases numbered 4, after V lost 6 bases and J lost 0 bases. CDR3 DNA: TGTGCCATCAGGGCCGGGACTAGCGGGAGCTCCTACGAGCAGTACTTC. Its protein is CAIRAGTSGSSYEQYF.

As DNA, the CDR3 is TGCGCCAGCTCAAGTAGCGGGAGTGGGTCCAATGAGCAGTTCTTC. Residues: CASSSSGSGSNEQFF. The V gene is TRBV5-1, the J gene TRBJ2-1; TRBD2 matches at 9 bases. Losses at the gene ends were 7 bases for V and 6 bases for J; bases not matched to a gene: 11. This CDR3 region has 15 residues. Germline V CDR1 and CDR2: SGHRS, YFSETQ.

The chain recombines TRBV7-9 with TRBJ2-7, with D uncertain. The CDR3 is 14 amino acids. V lost 5 bases to trimming and J lost 5 bases, with 16 bases between them. CDR1 SEHNR and CDR2 FQNEAQ come from the germline V gene (reference sequence). DNA for the CDR3: TGTGCCAGCAGCGACATAAAGTTTTCCGACGAGCAGTACTTC. Its protein product is CASSDIKFSDEQYF.

The chain uses TRBV6-5 and TRBJ2-1; 11 bases are shared with TRBD2. In germline, CDR1 is MNHEY, CDR2 SVGAGI. J lost 4 bases, V lost 1 base, and 3 bases had no gene match. The CDR3 is 16 residues long. The CDR3 DNA sequence: TGTGCCAGCAGTTACTTAGCGGGAGGGCAATACAATGAGCAGTTCTTC. Protein product: CASSYLAGGQYNEQFF.

The chain joins TRBV6-6 to TRBJ1-5; D gene uncertain. The CDR3 extends over 15 amino acids. V lost 4 bases, J lost 1 base, and 11 bases lay in between. CDR1 and CDR2 (germline): MNHNY, SVGAGI (reference sequence). The CDR3 bases are TGTGCCAGCAGTTTCGGGGAAGGGAGCAATCAGCCCCAGCATTTT. This translates into CASSFGEGSNQPQHF.

The chain is built from TRBV27 and TRBJ2-7; D unclear. Trimming stripped 0 bases from V and 0 bases from J, with 3 bases between. The CDR3 sequence is 13 residues long. Germline values: CDR1 MNHEY, CDR2 SMNVEV (reference sequence). The CDR3 sequence is CASSLSASYEQYF. The CDR3 nucleotides read TGTGCCAGCAGTTTATCGGCCTCCTACGAGCAGTACTTC.

The genes are TRBV5-1 and TRBJ1-4; D unresolved. The germline CDR1 and CDR2 sequences are SGHRS and YFSETQ. The V end was cut by 0 bases, the J end by 0 bases, with 12 bases between. The CDR3 has 17 amino acids. The CDR3 sequence: CASSLEGGRATNEKLFF. CDR3 DNA: TGCGCCAGCAGCTTGGAAGGAGGGCGTGCAACTAATGAAAAACTGTTTTTT.

The gene calls are TRBV6-6 and TRBJ2-1; the D call may be TRBD1 or TRBD2 (5 bases each). This CDR3 contains 15 residues. Trimming shortened V by 5 bases and J by 1 base, and 12 bases separated the two germline ends. Per germline, CDR1 MNHNY and CDR2 SVGAGI (reference sequence). CDR3 amino acids: CASSVGVVSYNEQFF. The CDR3, as DNA: TGTGCCAGCAGTGTGGGGGTTGTTTCCTACAATGAGCAGTTCTTC.

V and J are TRBV2 and TRBJ2-5; TRBD2 aligns across 14 bases. V lost 8 bases, J lost 3 bases, and 8 bases stayed unmatched. The CDR3 contains 16 residues. Germline CDR1 is SNHLY and CDR2 is FYNNEI. As DNA, the CDR3 is TGTGCCAGCGCTCGTAAGACTAGCGGGAGGGAAGAGACCCAGTACTTC. Protein: CASARKTSGREETQYF.

The chain is built from TRBV19 and TRBJ1-1; D is unresolved. Germline values: CDR1 LNHDA, CDR2 SQIVND (reference sequence). The CDR3 runs 14 residues. The ends were cut back, 6 bases at V and 1 base at J, with 12 bases in the middle. The CDR3 sequence: CASRWAQWNTEAFF. CDR3 coding DNA: TGTGCCAGTAGGTGGGCCCAATGGAACACTGAAGCTTTCTTT.

This clone came up once. The chain couples TRBV18 to TRBJ2-7; D is uncertain. Germline loops: CDR1 KGHSH, CDR2 LQKENI. Trimming removed 3 bases at V and 3 bases at J, with 9 bases between. This CDR3 has 13 residues. The CDR3 nucleotides are TGTGCCAGCTCACCGGCCCTTCTCTACGAGCAGTACTTC. Its translation is CASSPALLYEQYF.

The V gene is TRBV28, the J gene TRBJ1-5; no clear D gene. CDR3 length equals 14 residues. Trimming removed 6 bases from V and 9 bases from J, with 18 bases in between. Germline V gene sequence: CDR1 MDHEN, CDR2 SYDVKM. CDR3 sequence: CASRPGPADGPQHF. The CDR3 region has the DNA TGTGCCAGCAGACCTGGACCGGCCGATGGGCCCCAGCATTTT. Filled out from reference TRBV28 and TRBJ1-5, the complete variable domain reads DVKVTQSSRYLVKRTGEKVFLECVQDMDHENMFWYRQDPGLGLRLIYFSYDVKMKEKGDIPEGYSVSREKKERFSLILESASTNQTSMYLCASRPGPADGPQHFGDGTRLSIL.

V usage is TRBV5-6 and J usage is TRBJ1-6, with a weak D call TRBD1 (5 bases). V was trimmed by 1 base and J by 10 bases, leaving 18 bases between them. The CDR3 is 16 residues long. Germline CDR1 is SGHDT and CDR2 is YYEEEE. CDR3 in amino acids: CASSLRGATTRSPLHF. The CDR3 nucleotides read TGTGCCAGCAGCTTGAGGGGTGCGACCACCCGGTCACCCCTCCACTTT.

The rearrangement joins TRBV23-1 to TRBJ1-5; D may be TRBD1 (5 bases). TRBV23-1 is an open reading frame whose function is uncertain. Deletions cut 5 bases from V and 5 bases from J, with 13 bases between. The CDR3 extends over 14 amino acids. CDR3 protein: CASSLGRYYQPQHF. The CDR3 DNA reads TGCGCCAGCAGTTTGGGACGGTATTATCAGCCCCAGCATTTT.

V and J are TRBV5-6 and TRBJ1-2; TRBD1 might be the D (5 bases). V lost 4 bases to trimming and J lost 9 bases, with 19 bases between them. The germline CDR1 and CDR2 sequences are SGHDT and YYEEEE. The CDR3 length is 14 residues. The CDR3, as DNA: TGTGCCAGCAGCCTAGGACAAAGGACTCCGAGCTACACCTTC. Translating gives CASSLGQRTPSYTF.

The rearrangement links TRBV7-9 to TRBJ1-1; 7 bases match TRBD1. The germline V gene has CDR1 SEHNR and CDR2 FQNEAQ (reference sequence). V lost 4 bases to trimming and J lost 2 bases; unmatched junction nucleotides: 7. CDR3 length equals 15 residues. In DNA form, the CDR3 reads TGTGCCAGCAGCTACAGGACAGGAGCCAACACTGAAGCTTTCTTT. It translates to CASSYRTGANTEAFF.

J is TRBJ1-5 and V is TRBV27; TRBD1 aligns across 8 bases. CDR1 is MNHEY, CDR2 SMNVEV, per germline (reference sequence). V shed 5 bases and J 7 bases; nucleotides not matched to a gene: 7. The CDR3 totals 14 residues. CDR3 DNA: TGTGCCAGCAGTGACGGGACAGGCCGGCAGCCCCAGCATTTT. This gives the protein CASSDGTGRQPQHF.

This chain links TRBV28 with TRBJ2-5; D is unresolved. The CDR3 sequence is 13 residues long. From germline, CDR1 is MDHEN and CDR2 SYDVKM. Trimming removed 6 bases at V and 3 bases at J, with 11 bases between. The CDR3 spells CASSPTLEETQYF. In nucleotides, the CDR3 is TGTGCCAGCAGCCCGACACTGGAAGAGACCCAGTACTTC.

The chain uses TRBV5-4 and TRBJ1-1; a possible D gene is TRBD1 (5 bases). Deletions cut 0 bases from V and 2 bases from J, with 23 bases between. This CDR3 has 19 residues. Germline V gene data show CDR1 as SGHNT and CDR2 as YYREEE (reference sequence). The CDR3 DNA follows: TGTGCCAGCAGCTTGGTGCAGAGGTTAGGACGAGGGACTAACACTGAAGCTTTCTTT. It yields the protein CASSLVQRLGRGTNTEAFF.

The chain is built from TRBV28 and TRBJ2-7, with a weak D call TRBD2 (6 bases). The CDR3 consists of 14 residues. Per germline, CDR1 MDHEN and CDR2 SYDVKM. Trimming left V 7 bases short and J 6 bases short, with 19 bases between. CDR3 residues: CASTNGGGLGEQYF. The CDR3, as DNA: TGTGCCAGCACCAATGGGGGAGGTTTGGGCGAGCAGTACTTC.

J is TRBJ1-2 and V is TRBV2; D might be TRBD1 (5 bases). The V end was cut by 2 bases, the J end by 8 bases, with 9 bases between. The CDR3 runs to 12 residues. Germline-derived CDR1 and CDR2 are SNHLY and FYNNEI. CDR3 sequence (DNA): TGTGCCAGCAGTGAAACCCAGGGAGGCTACACCTTC. Its protein is CASSETQGGYTF.

J is TRBJ2-6 and V is TRBV3-1 (or the pseudogene TRBV3-2); 7 nucleotides align to TRBD1. The trim removed 6 bases at V and 0 bases at J, leaving 17 bases unmatched. There are 20 residues in the CDR3. Per germline, CDR1 LGHDT and CDR2 YNNKEL (reference sequence). The CDR3 here is CASRGAQGSTKSSGANVLTF. DNA of the CDR3: TGTGCCAGCAGGGGGGCACAGGGGTCTACAAAGAGCTCTGGGGCCAACGTCCTGACTTTC.